Listed below are T cell receptor beta chains from one sample, sequenced in a study of blood T cell repertoires in COVID-19. The table came from immunoSEQ multiplex PCR; TCRdb's copy has only in-frame clones and leaves some out. The sample includes roughly 250,000 clones, 70% to 90% of them seen just once. The specimen sequenced was PBMCs or T cells enriched from blood (not recorded which). All receptors derive from a woman aged 40-49 years with acute COVID-19. The CDR3 runs from the conserved cysteine through the conserved F or W. Clone size is given for some rows only: seen once, a few or many times, or a class if the clone is expanded.

clone_size v_call cdr3_aa
- TRBV28 CASRATGTAEDTEAFF
once TRBV6-5 CASSTRQGLGYGYTF
- TRBV28 CASSALAGAYNEQFF
- TRBV28 CASSLGGQAGELEAFF
- TRBV11-2 CASSPQGAGETDTQYF
- TRBV4-3 CASSQETGGSYNEQFF
- TRBV5-8 CASSGAYGYTF
- TRBV7-2 CASSLPLKLSNTGELFF
- TRBV7-8 CASSLWAGGGHYEQYF
- TRBV2 CASRTNSYEQYF
few TRBV3-1/TRBV3-2 CASTRNTGFRNTEAFF
- TRBV19 CASSRQGPGYGYTF
- TRBV19 CASSRDSPRSDTQYF
- TRBV7-3 CASSFDGRLVRPGELFF
- TRBV5-1 CASSLGTSGNNEQFF
- TRBV6-5 CASSYSISGNTEAFF
few TRBV28 CASSLWEVGTRVGYTF
- TRBV9 CASSVAGREGTGELFF
- TRBV24-1 CATSDGTSGSNEQFF
- TRBV3-1/TRBV3-2 CASSQVALAGGPTGELFF
- TRBV18 CASSPPGTVSYEQYF
- TRBV7-9 CASSPEGEPQHF
- TRBV12-2 CASRLGTSGPATHEQYF
- TRBV9 CASSVDLAGGIEQFF
- TRBV10-3 CAITAGTGSYGYTF
few TRBV30 CAWSGTGPNQPQHF
- TRBV7-3 CASSLTGGPNEQFF
once TRBV6-2/TRBV6-3 CASSYTGRAGEQFF
- TRBV24-1 CATSEGTGGYGYTF